Following are 14 T cell receptor beta chains from one sample sequenced in a study of T cells in women clearing cervical HPV infection. TCRdb's table, derived via immunoSEQ multiplex PCR, lists solely in-frame clones and lacks some. The sample has about 20,000 clones. The sequenced material came from blood buffy coat. These receptors were taken from a woman between 18 and 70 years old with a cervical HPV16 infection that either progressed to CIN3+ or cleared (not recorded which).

Worth noting for this clone: The sequence runs out 3 residues before the end of the CDR3; the remainder is reconstructed from the germline J gene. The gene calls are TRBV11-2 and TRBJ1-2; TRBD1 matches 8 bases. The V and J ends lost 5 bases and 5 bases, in that order; junction bases with no gene match: 4. Germline values: CDR1 SGHAT, CDR2 FQNNGV. The CDR3 spans 13 residues. Incomplete CDR3 DNA: TGTGCCAGCAGCCCGGACAGGGTTTATGGC. Amino acids: CASSPDRVYG. In full, the CDR3 is CASSPDRVYGYTF. The variable domain in full, with the rest retrieved from reference TRBV11-2 and TRBJ1-2, is EAGVAQSPRYKIIEKRQSVAFWCNPISGHATLYWYQQILGQGPKLLIQFQNNGVVDDSQLPKDRFSAERLKGVDSTLKIQPAKLEDSAVYLCASSPDRVYGYTFGSGTRLTVV.

About this clone itself: The read terminates 3 residues before the CDR3 end, so the remaining end is supplied by the germline J gene. The J gene is TRBJ1-5, the V gene TRBV5-6; TRBD1 is a possible D gene (6 bases). CDR1 is SGHDT, CDR2 YYEEEE, per germline. CDR3 size: 14 residues. Trimming cost V 3 bases and J 9 bases, with 16 bases left between them. The CDR3 DNA, read in part, is TGTGCCAGCAGCTCTTTGACAGGATTAACGCCC. This encodes CASSSLTGLTP. The complete CDR3 reads CASSSLTGLTPQHF.

Turning to this clone: With the read ending 3 residues before the CDR3 end, the germline J gene is used to fill in that end. J is TRBJ1-6 and V is TRBV5-8; a weak D match, TRBD1 (6 bases). Trimming shortened V by 0 bases and J by 6 bases, and 10 bases separated the two germline ends. The CDR3 totals 15 residues. In germline, CDR1 is SGHTS, CDR2 YDEGEE. CDR3 DNA (partial): TGTGCCAGCAGCTTGGGGGGGGGCGGTAATTCACCC. As protein: CASSLGGGGNSP. The whole CDR3 protein is CASSLGGGGNSPLHF.

Considering frequency, this clone is medium-sized. The read is 3 residues too short to cover the CDR3 end, so that end is filled in from the germline J gene. J is TRBJ2-5 and V is TRBV7-2; TRBD1 is a possible D gene (6 bases). Germline V gives CDR1 SGHTA, CDR2 FQGNSA. The CDR3 totals 13 residues. V was trimmed by 1 base and J by 4 bases, leaving 7 bases between them. CDR3 bases read: TGTGCCAGCAGCTTAGTAGGGGGAGAGACC. This codes for CASSLVGGET. The complete CDR3 reads CASSLVGGETQYF.

To note about this clone: The sequenced fragment ends 3 residues before the CDR3 boundary, so the rest is inferred from the germline J gene. The V call is TRBV19, the J call TRBJ1-1; D call uncertain. Germline CDR1 LNHDA, CDR2 SQIVND (reference sequence). V lost 5 bases and J lost 1, with 8 bases in between. The CDR3 is 13 residues long. CDR3 sequence reads: CASSFSPNTEAFF. The sequenced CDR3 bases are TGTGCCAGTAGTTTCAGTCCGAACACTGAA.

On this clone: The read stops 3 residues short of the end of the CDR3; the missing end is completed from the germline J gene. The chain is built from TRBV5-1 and TRBJ1-6; D possibly corresponds to TRBD1 (5 bases). From germline, CDR1 is SGHRS and CDR2 YFSETQ. Trimming stripped 4 bases from V and 6 bases from J, with 17 bases between. The CDR3 totals 16 residues. Here the CDR3 reads CASSPFSQGVNSPLHF. CDR3 DNA, as far as it was read: TGCGCCAGCAGCCCGTTCTCGCAGGGTGTTAATTCACCC.

Remarks on this clone: Sequencing ends 3 residues short of the CDR3 end; the germline J gene provides the rest. This chain connects TRBV7-9 to TRBJ2-3; TRBD1 might be the D (5 bases). The CDR3 length is 14 residues. Looked up from germline, CDR1 is SEHNR and CDR2 is FQNEAQ (reference sequence). Trimming shortened V by 1 base and J by 1 base, and 6 bases separated the two germline ends. The CDR3 is CASSLVGGTDTQYF. The CDR3 bases that were read are TGTGCCAGCAGCTTAGTAGGGGGCACAGATACG.

On this clone itself: With the read ending 3 residues before the CDR3 end, the germline J gene is used to fill in that end. The V gene is TRBV18, the J gene TRBJ2-1, with D perhaps matching TRBD1 (5 bases). Deletions cut 1 base from V and 0 bases from J, with 7 bases between. The CDR3 runs 15 residues. Germline V gene sequence: CDR1 KGHSH, CDR2 LQKENI. The CDR3 protein is CASSPRTISYNEQFF. CDR3 DNA, as far as it was read: TGTGCCAGCTCACCACGGACAATCTCCTACAATGAG.

Worth noting for this clone: The CDR3 goes on 3 residues after the read ends, and that part is filled in from the germline J gene. V is TRBV20-1 and J is TRBJ2-7, with D perhaps TRBD2 (6 bases). CDR3 length equals 13 residues. Germline CDR1 is DFQATT and CDR2 is SNEGSKA (reference sequence). V was clipped by 5 bases and J by 2 bases, with 13 bases between them. The part of the CDR3 DNA that was read is TGCAGTGCTTTGGGTTCGGGGGCCTACGAG. It specifies CSALGSGAYE. The whole CDR3 protein is CSALGSGAYEQYF.

To note about this clone: The read terminates 3 residues ahead of where the CDR3 ends, so the germline J gene completes it. The rearrangement uses TRBV19 and TRBJ1-2; 8 bases are shared with TRBD1. J was trimmed by 4 bases and V by 7 bases; bases with no gene match: 5. The CDR3 consists of 13 residues. Germline CDR1 is LNHDA and CDR2 is SQIVND (reference sequence). The sequenced part of the CDR3 DNA is TGTGCCAGTACCAAGGGACAGGTCTATGGC. This gives the protein CASTKGQVYG. The entire CDR3 reads CASTKGQVYGYTF. The variable domain in full, completed from reference TRBV19 and TRBJ1-2, reads DGGITQSPKYLFRKEGQNVTLSCEQNLNHDAMYWYRQDPGQGLRLIYYSQIVNDFQKGDIAEGYSVSREKKESFPLTVTSAQKNPTAFYLCASTKGQVYGYTFGSGTRLTVV.

On this clone itself: Germline is not matched at one junction end, which may reflect a read error. The part of the CDR3 DNA that was read is TGTGCTAGCAGCCGAAGTACAGGGGGCAATGAG. This translates into CASSRSTGGNE. The entire CDR3 protein reads CASSRSTGGNEQFF. This sequence joins TRBV7-7 and TRBJ2-1; 8 bases fit TRBD1. Sequencing ends 3 residues short of the CDR3 end; the germline J gene provides the rest. Germline V gene sequence: CDR1 SSHAT, CDR2 FNYEAQ (reference sequence). This CDR3 is built from 14 residues.

On this clone: The sequence runs out 3 residues before the end of the CDR3; the remainder is reconstructed from the germline J gene. The chain carries TRBV24-1 and TRBJ2-7; 7 bases map to TRBD2. Germline values: CDR1 KGHDR, CDR2 SFDVKD. V was clipped by 5 bases and J by 4 bases; unmatched bases: 7. The CDR3 has 14 amino acids. The DNA read from the CDR3 is TGTGCCACCAGTGTAAGGGGAGGGTTGTACGAG. It codes for CATSVRGGLYE. The whole CDR3 protein reads CATSVRGGLYEQYF.

The CDR3 reads CASSLVGRGSSYEQYF. The CDR3 DNA, read in part, is TGTGCCAGCAGCTTAGTCGGCAGGGGGAGCTCCTACGAG. The V gene is TRBV7-6, the J gene TRBJ2-7; 7 positions match TRBD1. The missing CDR3 end, 3 residues past where the read stops, is filled in from the germline J gene. There are 16 residues in the CDR3. Germline V gives CDR1 SGHVS, CDR2 FNYEAQ. Unmatched junction bases numbered 6, after V lost 1 base and J lost 0 bases.

A remark on this clone: The read comes to an end 3 residues before the CDR3 does, leaving the germline J gene to fill in the end. The chain carries TRBV9 and TRBJ2-5, with 9 nucleotides matching TRBD2. Looked up from germline, CDR1 is SGDLS and CDR2 is YYNGEE. The trim removed 0 bases at V and 2 bases at J, leaving 14 bases unmatched. The CDR3 contains 19 residues. CDR3: CASSVAGSGGRRWQETQYF. The sequenced part of the CDR3 DNA is TGTGCCAGCAGCGTAGCTGGTAGCGGGGGTCGAAGGTGGCAAGAGACC. Variable domain in full (rest from reference TRBV9 and TRBJ2-5): DSGVTQTPKHLITATGQRVTLRCSPRSGDLSVYWYQQSLDQGLQFLIQYYNGEERAKGNILERFSAQQFPDLHSELNLSSLELGDSALYFCASSVAGSGGRRWQETQYFGPGTRLLVL.